Each of the 3 T cell receptor beta chains below was sequenced from the same sample in a study of cytomegalovirus exposure and HLA in healthy donors. Produced via immunoSEQ multiplex PCR; TCRdb's table is partial and in-frame only. The sample includes under 400,000 clones, approximately 88% of them seen just once. The sample comprised PBMCs. The receptors come from a man aged 30 to 39 in good health and CMV-seronegative.

This clone was picked up one time. The V call is TRBV5-1, the J call TRBJ2-3; 7 nucleotides align to TRBD2. Germline V gene lookup returns CDR1 SGHRS and CDR2 YFSETQ. V lost 2 bases to trimming and J lost 2 bases; unmatched junction nucleotides: 5. This CDR3 has 15 amino acids. CDR3 amino acids: CASSFAGVNTDTQYF. Here the CDR3 DNA reads TGCGCCAGCAGCTTTGCGGGAGTTAACACAGATACGCAGTATTTT.

The rearrangement links TRBV4-1 to TRBJ2-1; a possible D gene is TRBD1 (5 bases). Trimming shortened V by 4 bases and J by 6 bases, and 13 bases separated the two germline ends. The germline CDR1 and CDR2 sequences are MGHRA and YSYEKL. This CDR3 contains 14 residues. CDR3 bases: TGCGCCAGCAGCCCCCCGCAGGGTAGCAATGAGCAGTTCTTC. It translates to CASSPPQGSNEQFF.

The CDR3 region has the DNA TGTGCCAGCAGCTTAGTGGGGACAGGGAAGGTTGGAACGCAGCCCCAGCATTTT. Translation: CASSLVGTGKVGTQPQHF. The V and J genes are TRBV7-8 and TRBJ1-5; 9 positions match TRBD1. This CDR3 comprises 18 residues. Germline CDR1 is SGHVS and CDR2 is FQNEAQ. V trimming: 1 base; J trimming: 7 bases; junction bases outside the gene matches: 14.